These 21 T cell receptor beta chains were sequenced from one sample in a study of human T cells and chemical hapten exposure. TCRdb reprocessed the RACE reads with MiXCR, giving one entry per CDR3 protein. The sample holds under 45,000 distinct CDR3 sequences, about 10% seen once. Time point denoted: pre-sensitization, week 0. Treatment: therapeutic diphenylcyclopropenone sensitization with weekly scalp DPC. The sequences come from whole blood, collected in connection with sensitization to the hapten diphenylcyclopropenone (DPC). The source is a man aged 25 to 40 with alopecia areata. Some clones in this sample may be carry-over from other donors' samples.

V is TRBV29-1 and J is TRBJ1-2; D call uncertain. The CDR3 runs 11 residues. In germline, CDR1 is SQVTM, CDR2 ANQGSEA. V shed 4 bases and J shed 1 base, with 4 bases lying between them. This CDR3 reads CSVGSNYGYTF. The CDR3 bases are TGCAGCGTTGGCAGTAACTATGGCTACACCTTC.

This chain links TRBV19 with TRBJ2-5, with D unclear. Per germline, CDR1 LNHDA and CDR2 SQIVND (reference sequence). Trimming left V 5 bases short and J 2 bases short, with 9 bases between. CDR3 length: 13 amino acids. The CDR3 sequence: CASSPGFQETQYF. CDR3 nucleotide sequence: TGTGCCAGTAGTCCCGGATTTCAAGAGACCCAGTACTTC.

This clonotype was counted at least ten times. The chain links TRBV14 to TRBJ2-5, with D uncertain. Trimming removed 1 base at V and 4 bases at J, with 7 bases between. The germline gives CDR1 SGHDN, CDR2 FVKESK. The CDR3 contains 13 residues. The CDR3 spells CASSQVIGETQYF. For the CDR3, the DNA is TGTGCCAGCAGCCAAGTTATTGGAGAGACCCAGTACTTC.

In regard to this clonotype: It is likely a read error, because the conserved phenylalanine at the end of the CDR3 is missing. The rearrangement links TRBV11-2 to TRBJ2-1; TRBD2 agrees at 10 bases. V was pared by 1 base and J by 7 bases, with 7 bases of the junction left unmatched. The CDR3 totals 16 residues. CDR1 and CDR2 (germline): SGHAT, FQNNGV. DNA for the CDR3: TGTGCCAGCAGCTTAGTTTCGAGCGGGAGGGCAAATGAGCAGTTCTTA. Translation gives CASSLVSSGRANEQFL.

This clonotype was seen ten or more times. This chain joins TRBV4-1 and TRBJ2-3, with 10 bases that match TRBD1. Germline V gene sequence: CDR1 MGHRA, CDR2 YSYEKL. J gave up 3 bases and V 1 base, and 10 bases lay outside the gene matches. The CDR3 length is 18 residues. The CDR3 here is CASSQVIVTGGVTDTQYF. DNA for the CDR3: TGCGCCAGCAGCCAAGTGATCGTGACAGGGGGCGTTACAGATACGCAGTATTTT.

The chain has TRBV18 and TRBJ2-3, with D uncertain. Germline values: CDR1 KGHSH, CDR2 LQKENI. CDR3 length: 15 amino acids. V gave up 6 bases and J gave up 3 bases, with 16 bases separating them. This CDR3 reads CASSQSKPRTDTQYF. The CDR3 coding sequence is TGTGCCAGCTCCCAATCAAAGCCCAGAACAGATACGCAGTATTTT.

This clonotype has a handful of counts. The chain combines TRBV28 with TRBJ1-6; D ambiguous. Per the germline V gene, CDR1 is MDHEN and CDR2 is SYDVKM. CDR3 length: 12 amino acids. V lost 2 bases and J lost 8, with 4 bases in between. CDR3 DNA: TGTGCCAGCAGTTTAGGAGATTCACCCCTCCACTTT. Protein sequence: CASSLGDSPLHF.

This clonotype has at least ten counts. The chain is built from TRBV9 and TRBJ2-6, with a tentative D call TRBD1 (7 bases). Germline CDR1 SGDLS, CDR2 YYNGEE. The V end was cut by 4 bases, the J end by 0 bases, with 23 bases between. This CDR3 is 20 amino acids long. CDR3 bases: TGTGCCAGCAGCATGGGACTGCTGCAGGGGGGAGGCTCTGGGGCCAACGTCCTGACTTTC. Protein product: CASSMGLLQGGGSGANVLTF.

In this sample, this clonotype turned up a few times. The J gene is TRBJ1-1, the V gene TRBV11-2; D not resolved. V was shortened by 5 bases and J by 4 bases, with 17 bases between the two germline ends. The CDR3 contains 15 residues. Looked up from germline, CDR1 is SGHAT and CDR2 is FQNNGV. The CDR3 nucleotides read TGTGCCAGCAGCACCAACACGGGGTTCGGCACTGAAGCTTTCTTT. This translates into CASSTNTGFGTEAFF.

This clonotype was observed many times. The chain joins TRBV7-8 to TRBJ2-5; D remains unclear. CDR1 is SGHVS, CDR2 FQNEAQ, per germline. The CDR3 length is 13 residues. Between the trimmed V and J ends, which lost 1 base and 4 bases, there was a span of 7 bases. The CDR3 protein is CASSLGGLETQYF. CDR3 bases: TGTGCCAGCAGCTTAGGGGGTTTAGAGACCCAGTACTTC.

In this sample, this clonotype turned up a few times. The chain employs TRBV6-2 or TRBV6-3 and TRBJ2-1, with 13 bases matching TRBD2. Germline loops: CDR1 MNHEY, CDR2 SVGEGT. The ends lost 2 bases at V and 7 bases at J; junction bases unmatched: 5. The CDR3 is 16 residues long. As DNA, the CDR3 is TGTGCCAGCAGTTACCCGGGACTAGCGGGGCCAAATGAGCAGTTCTTC. This sequence encodes CASSYPGLAGPNEQFF.

This clonotype was seen ten or more times. The chain is built from TRBV15 and TRBJ2-1; 7 bases align to TRBD2. The CDR3 runs to 17 residues. Germline CDR1 and CDR2: LNHNV and YYDKDF (reference sequence). V gave up 0 bases and J gave up 10 bases; unmatched junction bases: 15. Here the CDR3 DNA reads TGTGCCACCAGCAGAGACCGCCGGGAGGACGAGCTTCCCGAGCAGTTCTTC. Its protein is CATSRDRREDELPEQFF.

This clonotype was found many times. The chain is built from TRBV20-1 and TRBJ2-1; D call uncertain. CDR1 DFQATT and CDR2 SNEGSKA come from the germline V gene (reference sequence). CDR3 length: 18 residues. The V gene lost 0 bases and the J gene lost 1 base, with 19 bases spanning the gap. The CDR3 DNA is TGCAGTGCTAGAGACAACCTACCTCCTCTTACTTCCTACAATGAGCAGTTCTTC. Translated, it gives CSARDNLPPLTSYNEQFF.

A few counts support this clonotype. The chain uses TRBV29-1 and TRBJ1-2; 8 bases are shared with TRBD1. The CDR3 contains 14 residues. Trimming at V came to 7 bases and at J to 7 bases, leaving 14 bases not matched to a gene. Germline V gives CDR1 SQVTM, CDR2 ANQGSEA. The chain's CDR3 is CSAESGGEGFGYTF. CDR3 DNA sequence: TGCAGCGCCGAGTCAGGGGGCGAGGGGTTTGGCTACACCTTC.

This clonotype turned up a few times. The V call is TRBV19, the J call TRBJ2-2; D ambiguous. With 3 bases removed from V and 0 bases from J, the gap between germline ends came to 8 bases. The germline gives CDR1 LNHDA, CDR2 SQIVND (reference sequence). The CDR3 covers 15 residues. The CDR3 reads CASSIVGTNTGELFF. In DNA form, the CDR3 reads TGTGCCAGTAGTATCGTCGGAACGAACACCGGGGAGCTGTTTTTT.

This clonotype was seen repeatedly, ten times or more. The chain combines TRBV6-1 with TRBJ2-5; D is unclear. The ends were cut back, 3 bases at V and 13 bases at J, with 15 bases in the middle. The CDR3 has 12 amino acids. Germline CDR1 MNHNS, CDR2 SASEGT. The CDR3 sequence is CASSDEGIVRYF. DNA of the CDR3: TGTGCCAGCAGTGACGAAGGGATAGTTAGGTACTTC.

This clonotype was seen a handful of times. In DNA, the CDR3 is TGCAGTGCTCTCAGACTCGGAGCGGCCAAAAACATTCAGTACTTC. Translating it yields CSALRLGAAKNIQYF. The chain employs TRBV20-1 and TRBJ2-4; no reliable D call. Germline V gene sequence: CDR1 DFQATT, CDR2 SNEGSKA (reference sequence). The ends were cut back, 5 bases at V and 1 base at J, with 15 bases in the middle. The CDR3 spans 15 residues.

The chain links TRBV3-1 to TRBJ1-1; D is uncertain. The CDR3 length is 15 residues. Germline loops: CDR1 LGHDT, CDR2 YNNKEL (reference sequence). V lost 1 base, J lost 0 bases, and 9 bases lay in between. DNA for the CDR3: TGTGCCAGCAGCCAAGGGGCAGGACTGAACACTGAAGCTTTCTTT. Translated: CASSQGAGLNTEAFF.

The J gene is TRBJ2-7, the V gene TRBV27; D unclear. V was pared by 2 bases and J by 6 bases, with 11 bases between. The CDR3 consists of 13 residues. The V gene's germline CDR1 is MNHEY and CDR2 SMNVEV (reference sequence). This CDR3 reads CASSLPNSGEQYF. The CDR3 nucleotides are TGTGCCAGCAGTTTACCCAACTCTGGCGAGCAGTACTTC.

This clonotype was observed at least ten times. J is TRBJ2-1 and V is TRBV4-3, with 7 bases identical to TRBD1. The CDR3 is 15 amino acids. Trimming at V came to 3 bases and at J to 4 bases, leaving 6 bases not matched to a gene. Germline values: CDR1 LGHNA, CDR2 YSLEER. The CDR3: CASSHRGGAYNEQFF. Written as DNA, the CDR3 is TGCGCCAGCAGCCACAGAGGGGGCGCGTACAATGAGCAGTTCTTC.

This clonotype was seen a few times. The J gene is TRBJ2-5, the V gene TRBV5-1; D is undetermined. V gave up 4 bases and J gave up 2 bases, with 6 bases separating them. The germline gives CDR1 SGHRS, CDR2 YFSETQ. The CDR3 spans 12 residues. CDR3 in DNA: TGCGCCAGCAGCCTCCCTCAAGAGACCCAGTACTTC. It translates to CASSLPQETQYF.